The 17 T cell receptor beta chains reported below all come from one sample, sequenced in a study of blood T cell repertoires in COVID-19. Assay used: immunoSEQ multiplex PCR; TCRdb lists only in-frame clones, some missing. Among tens of thousands of clones listed, about 85% were seen once. The sequenced sample consisted of peripheral blood. The receptors here all came from a man between 65 and 85 years old with acute or convalescent COVID-19.

This chain joins TRBV6-2 or TRBV6-3 and TRBJ2-1; TRBD2 matches at 15 bases. This CDR3 has 16 amino acids. The junction had 9 bases not matched to a gene; V was cut back by 6 bases and J by 9 bases. Looked up from germline, CDR1 is MNHEY and CDR2 is SVGEGT. CDR3 DNA sequence: TGTGCCAGCAGCATAGTCGGGACTAGCGGGAGGATTGAGCAGTTCTTC. Residues: CASSIVGTSGRIEQFF.

The chain recombines TRBV5-1 with TRBJ1-1, with D tentatively TRBD1 (5 bases). This CDR3 has 16 amino acids. The germline gives CDR1 SGHRS, CDR2 YFSETQ. The V and J ends lost 0 bases and 5 bases respectively, with 17 bases between them. In DNA, the CDR3 is TGCGCCAGCAGCTTGGGAGGGGTCACGAGCGGGACTGAAGCTTTCTTT. Translation: CASSLGGVTSGTEAFF.

The genes are TRBV9 and TRBJ2-3; no reliable D call. V lost 1 base to trimming and J lost 0 bases, with 6 bases between them. The CDR3 sequence is 14 residues long. The germline gives CDR1 SGDLS, CDR2 YYNGEE. The CDR3 protein is CASSVSVSTDTQYF. DNA for the CDR3: TGTGCCAGCAGCGTATCCGTAAGCACAGATACGCAGTATTTT.

Points on this clone: The junction shows a germline mismatch at one end, possibly a read error. This chain uses TRBV5-1 with TRBJ2-1, with D perhaps TRBD2 (6 bases). The germline CDR1 and CDR2 sequences are SGHRS and YFSETQ. This CDR3 has 14 amino acids. The CDR3 sequence: CASSFQGGYSEQFF. The CDR3, as DNA: TGCGCCAGCAGCTTTCAGGGAGGTTACAGTGAGCAGTTCTTC.

The sample holds one count of this clone. V is TRBV28 and J is TRBJ2-7; D call uncertain. Germline V gives CDR1 MDHEN, CDR2 SYDVKM. The V end lost 2 bases, the J end lost 2 bases, and 10 bases lay between the germline ends. The CDR3 totals 14 residues. The CDR3 sequence: CASSLVTSTYEQYF. Written as DNA, the CDR3 is TGTGCCAGCAGTTTAGTGACATCGACCTACGAGCAGTACTTC.

The CDR3 protein is CASSLQGAWEKLFF. The CDR3 bases are TGTGCCAGCAGCTTACAGGGGGCATGGGAAAAACTGTTTTTT. The rearrangement links TRBV5-5 to TRBJ1-4, with TRBD1 identical over 9 bases. This CDR3 comprises 14 residues. V lost 2 bases and J lost 8; bases outside the gene matches: 4. The germline V gene has CDR1 SGHKS and CDR2 YYEKEE (reference sequence).

This sequence joins TRBV5-1 and TRBJ2-3; D not resolved. The ends were cut back, 4 bases at V and 1 base at J, with 10 bases in the middle. CDR3 length equals 14 residues. The germline CDR1 and CDR2 sequences are SGHRS and YFSETQ. CDR3 coding DNA: TGCGCCAGCAGCCAAACAGTGGGCACAGATACGCAGTATTTT. Protein: CASSQTVGTDTQYF.

The CDR3 DNA follows: TGTGCCAGCTCCCTGGGACAAGGGGATAGTAAGACCCAGTACTTC. This gives the protein CASSLGQGDSKTQYF. The chain joins TRBV18 to TRBJ2-5; weak D call: TRBD1 (6 bases). Trimming stripped 6 bases from V and 6 bases from J, with 20 bases between. From germline, CDR1 is KGHSH and CDR2 LQKENI. The CDR3 extends over 15 amino acids. Looking up the rest from reference TRBV18 and TRBJ2-5 gives the full variable domain: NAGVMQNPRHLVRRRGQEARLRCSPMKGHSHVYWYRQLPEEGLKFMVYLQKENIIDESGMPKERFSAEFPKEGPSILRIQQVVRGDSAAYFCASSLGQGDSKTQYFGPGTRLLVL.

The V and J genes are TRBV9 and TRBJ1-2, with a weak D call TRBD1 (6 bases). The V gene lost 4 bases and the J gene lost 4 bases, with 11 bases spanning the gap. Germline loops: CDR1 SGDLS, CDR2 YYNGEE. The CDR3 runs to 13 residues. The CDR3 DNA reads TGTGCCAGCAGCCCAGGGGACGCCTATGGCTACACCTTC. Translating gives CASSPGDAYGYTF.

J is TRBJ2-3 and V is TRBV7-7; possible D gene TRBD1, 5 bases. CDR1 is SSHAT and CDR2 is FNYEAQ in the germline V gene (reference sequence). Trimming left V 1 base short and J 2 bases short, with 13 bases between. This CDR3 has 16 amino acids. This CDR3 reads CASSLGPGPTTDTQYF. CDR3 sequence (DNA): TGTGCCAGCAGCTTAGGCCCAGGGCCCACCACAGATACGCAGTATTTT.

This chain connects TRBV5-1 to TRBJ2-1, with 9 bases that match TRBD2. CDR3 size: 14 residues. Germline V gene data show CDR1 as SGHRS and CDR2 as YFSETQ. The junction had 3 bases not matched to a gene; V was cut back by 2 bases and J by 6 bases. CDR3 loop: CASSFSGGFNEQFF. CDR3 coding DNA: TGCGCCAGCAGCTTTAGCGGGGGCTTCAATGAGCAGTTCTTC.

The chain carries TRBV2 and TRBJ2-7; a weak D match, TRBD1 (5 bases). Germline-derived CDR1 and CDR2 are SNHLY and FYNNEI. This CDR3 region has 12 residues. Trimming took 4 bases from V and 2 from J, leaving 6 bases between them. CDR3 bases: TGTGCCAGCAGTGCACAGGCCTACGAGCAGTACTTC. Its protein is CASSAQAYEQYF.

This clone was detected only once. The V and J genes are TRBV11-2 and TRBJ2-7, with a possible D match to TRBD1 (6 bases). CDR1 SGHAT and CDR2 FQNNGV come from the germline V gene. Trimming shortened V by 7 bases and J by 0 bases, and 16 bases separated the two germline ends. The CDR3 totals 15 residues. CDR3 coding DNA: TGTGCCAGCAATCCCGGGACATCACCCTCCTACGAGCAGTACTTC. Translating gives CASNPGTSPSYEQYF.

The chain couples TRBV7-3 to TRBJ2-7; weak D call: TRBD2 (5 bases). CDR3 length: 14 amino acids. Germline-derived CDR1 and CDR2 are SGHTA and FQGTGA. V was trimmed by 6 bases and J by 1 base, leaving 13 bases between them. The CDR3: CASSLDGGSYEQYF. The CDR3 DNA is TGTGCCAGCAGTTTGGACGGCGGGTCCTACGAGCAGTACTTC.

V and J are TRBV7-8 and TRBJ1-5; 7 positions match TRBD1. Trimming took 5 bases from V and 2 from J; bases not matched to a gene: 3. Germline assignment: CDR1 SGHVS and CDR2 FQNEAQ. This CDR3 region has 14 residues. The CDR3 region has the DNA TGTGCCAGCAGCCCCGACAGGGGCAATCAGCCCCAGCATTTT. Its translation is CASSPDRGNQPQHF.

This clone came up once. The rearrangement links TRBV20-1 to TRBJ2-1; 9 bases are shared with TRBD2. The CDR3 sequence is 16 residues long. The junction had 6 bases not matched to a gene; V was cut back by 3 bases and J by 0 bases. Per the germline V gene, CDR1 is DFQATT and CDR2 is SNEGSKA (reference sequence). CDR3 nucleotide sequence: TGCAGTGCTAGTTCGACTAGCGGAAGCTCCTACAATGAGCAGTTCTTC. It specifies CSASSTSGSSYNEQFF.

The rearrangement joins TRBV6-5 to TRBJ2-1, with D perhaps matching TRBD1 (6 bases). Deletions cut 8 bases from V and 6 bases from J, with 11 bases between. Germline CDR1 reads MNHEY; CDR2 reads SVGAGI. The CDR3 spans 12 residues. CDR3 protein: CASRTGSNEQFF. The CDR3 region has the DNA TGTGCCAGCCGAACAGGGTCCAATGAGCAGTTCTTC.